A selection of T cell receptor beta chains follows, all from one sample in a study of shared clonotypes between healthy human individuals. Sequencing was performed with immunoSEQ multiplex PCR; in TCRdb, only in-frame clones are kept and a portion is missing. The data contain around 2.1 million clones, about 93% of them singletons. Material for sequencing was naive CD8+ T cells from PBMCs. These receptors all stem from a man between 18 and 35 years old in good health. Some clones in this sample may be carry-over from other donors' samples. The CDR3 runs from the conserved cysteine through the conserved F or W. D genes are given only for firm matches. Only some rows state a clone size, as once, few, many or a class for expanded clones.

v_gene	abundance	j_gene	d_gene	CDR3aa	CDR3nt
TRBV14	once	TRBJ2-7	TRBD1	CASSQGTGYYEQYF	TGTGCCAGCAGCCAAGGGACAGGGTACTACGAGCAGTACTTC
TRBV2	-	TRBJ2-2	TRBD2	CASSTSGTNTGELFF	TGTGCCAGCAGCACTAGCGGCACGAACACCGGGGAGCTGTTTTTT
TRBV4-3	-	TRBJ1-4	-	CASSQAARATNEKLFF	TGCGCCAGCAGCCAAGCTGCCCGAGCAACTAATGAAAAACTGTTTTTT
TRBV4-1	-	TRBJ2-7	-	CASSQDGRVHEQYF	TGCGCCAGCAGCCAAGATGGCAGGGTCCACGAGCAGTACTTC
TRBV5-1	-	TRBJ1-2	-	CASSLVVRGSAYGYTF	TGCGCCAGCAGCTTGGTTGTGCGGGGGTCGGCGTATGGCTACACCTTC
TRBV18	-	TRBJ2-4	TRBD1	CASSPFETGGENIQYF	TGTGCCAGCTCACCGTTTGAGACAGGGGGCGAAAACATTCAGTACTTC
TRBV20-1	-	TRBJ2-3	-	CSAREGGTQYF	TGCAGTGCTAGAGAGGGGGGTACGCAGTATTTT
TRBV5-1	-	TRBJ2-7	-	CASSLDGGTSSYEQYF	TGCGCCAGCAGCTTGGATGGAGGGACAAGCTCCTACGAGCAGTACTTC
TRBV13	once	TRBJ1-1	-	CASSPRPGKNTEAFF	TGTGCCAGCAGCCCACGGCCCGGGAAGAACACTGAAGCTTTCTTT
TRBV19	-	TRBJ2-7	-	CASTPGWGTYEQYF	TGTGCCAGTACCCCCGGGTGGGGAACCTACGAGCAGTACTTC
TRBV27	-	TRBJ2-3	TRBD1	CASSLIGTAISTDTQYF	TGTGCCAGCAGTTTGATAGGGACAGCCATTAGCACAGATACGCAGTATTTT
TRBV5-1	-	TRBJ1-1	-	CASSLAGRGLNTEAFF	TGCGCCAGCAGCTTGGCCGGTAGGGGCCTAAACACTGAAGCTTTCTTT
TRBV7-3	-	TRBJ2-7	TRBD2	CASSLVAGGPYEQYF	TGTGCCAGCAGCTTGGTAGCGGGAGGGCCCTACGAGCAGTACTTC
TRBV7-8	-	TRBJ1-1	TRBD1	CASSWTGQLSEAFF	TGTGCCAGCAGCTGGACGGGACAGCTATCTGAAGCTTTCTTT
TRBV7-6	-	TRBJ1-4	-	CASSSDTYNEKLFF	TGTGCCAGCAGCTCGGACACTTATAATGAAAAACTGTTTTTT
TRBV7-9	-	TRBJ2-7	TRBD1	CASSLVGTAYEQYF	TGTGCCAGCAGCTTAGTTGGGACAGCCTACGAGCAGTACTTC
TRBV28	-	TRBJ1-5	-	CASSFFDSNQPQHF	TGTGCCAGCAGTTTTTTTGATTCTAATCAGCCCCAGCATTTT
TRBV28	-	TRBJ1-1	-	CASSLLLVQTFEAFF	TGTGCCAGCAGTTTATTATTGGTACAGACATTTGAAGCTTTCTTT
TRBV5-4	-	TRBJ1-3	TRBD1	CASSLDRGPGNTIYF	TGTGCCAGCAGCTTGGACAGGGGACCTGGAAACACCATATATTTT
TRBV10-3	few	TRBJ1-1	-	CAISEPIQNMNTEAFF	TGTGCCATCAGTGAGCCTATACAGAACATGAACACTGAAGCTTTCTTT
TRBV5-1	-	TRBJ1-1	-	CASSLATLGGLNTEAFF	TGCGCCAGCAGCTTGGCTACCCTTGGGGGGTTGAACACTGAAGCTTTCTTT
TRBV29-1	-	TRBJ1-4	-	CSVTEGWTANEKLFF	TGCAGCGTTACCGAGGGGTGGACAGCCAATGAAAAACTGTTTTTT
TRBV10-3	-	TRBJ1-2	-	CAISERGGNYGYTF	TGTGCCATCAGTGAGAGGGGGGGTAACTATGGCTACACCTTC
TRBV7-9	-	TRBJ2-1	TRBD1	CASSMGQYNEQFF	TGTGCCAGCAGCATGGGACAGTACAATGAGCAGTTCTTC
TRBV30	-	TRBJ2-5	TRBD2	CAWTVAGPRETQYF	TGTGCCTGGACGGTAGCGGGCCCCCGAGAGACCCAGTACTTC
TRBV27	once	TRBJ2-7	-	CASSLGPTYEQYF	TGTGCCAGCAGTTTAGGGCCCACCTACGAGCAGTACTTC
TRBV27	-	TRBJ1-5	-	CASSLFAGDGQPQHF	TGTGCCAGCAGTTTGTTCGCAGGGGATGGCCAGCCCCAGCATTTT
TRBV5-4	-	TRBJ1-3	TRBD1	CASSLGTGTGRNTIYF	TGTGCCAGCAGCTTGGGGACCGGGACAGGTAGAAACACCATATATTTT
TRBV7-3	-	TRBJ2-1	-	CASSTPEWGNEQFF	TGTGCCAGCAGCACCCCCGAATGGGGAAATGAGCAGTTCTTC
TRBV6-5	-	TRBJ2-1	-	CASSNYRGSSYNEQFF	TGTGCCAGCAGTAACTACCGCGGCTCCTCCTACAATGAGCAGTTCTTC
TRBV5-6	-	TRBJ2-7	-	CASSLAGRTSYEQYF	TGTGCCAGCAGCTTGGCAGGCAGGACCTCCTACGAGCAGTACTTC
TRBV20-1	-	TRBJ2-7	-	CSATGFYEQYF	TGCAGTGCTACAGGGTTTTACGAGCAGTACTTC
TRBV28	-	TRBJ2-7	-	CASLPRDGLYEQYF	TGTGCCAGCCTACCTCGGGACGGCCTATACGAGCAGTACTTC
TRBV9	few	TRBJ2-1	TRBD2	CASSLAGNEQFF	TGTGCCAGCAGCCTAGCGGGCAATGAGCAGTTCTTC
TRBV2	-	TRBJ2-2	-	CASAEGPTGELFF	TGTGCCAGCGCAGAGGGGCCCACCGGGGAGCTGTTTTTT
TRBV27	-	TRBJ2-7	-	CASSVDVRGEQYF	TGTGCCAGCAGTGTCGATGTTCGTGGCGAGCAGTACTTC
TRBV12-1	-	TRBJ1-1	-	CASSPRPWQGGTEAFF	TGTGCCAGCAGCCCACGACCCTGGCAGGGGGGAACTGAAGCTTTCTTT
TRBV29-1	-	TRBJ1-1	-	CSVITGLVANTEAFF	TGCAGCGTTATCACAGGGTTGGTGGCGAACACTGAAGCTTTCTTT
TRBV4-1	-	TRBJ2-7	TRBD2	CASSQASSGLGEQYF	TGCGCCAGCAGCCAAGCATCTAGCGGTCTTGGGGAGCAGTACTTC
TRBV7-2	once	TRBJ2-7	-	CASSQSTGYTYEQYF	TGTGCCAGCAGCCAATCCACAGGGTACACCTACGAGCAGTACTTC
TRBV28	-	TRBJ1-5	-	CASKKSVRTGTVSNQPQHF	TGTGCCAGCAAGAAAAGTGTCCGAACCGGGACGGTTAGCAATCAGCCCCAGCATTTT
TRBV4-2	-	TRBJ2-3	-	CASSQVSTSYTDTQYF	TGTGCCAGCAGCCAAGTCAGTACTAGCTACACAGATACGCAGTATTTT
TRBV6-5	-	TRBJ2-3	-	CASGVSRREWPQYF	TGTGCCAGTGGCGTTTCAAGGAGGGAGTGGCCGCAGTATTTT
TRBV28	-	TRBJ2-1	-	CASSPPGPVAQFF	TGTGCCAGCAGCCCGCCCGGCCCCGTGGCCCAGTTCTTC
TRBV4-3	-	TRBJ2-7	-	CASSPPKGLIYEQYF	TGCGCCAGCAGCCCGCCGAAGGGGTTGATCTACGAGCAGTACTTC
TRBV6-5	-	TRBJ2-7	-	CASSYSGRGVVYEQYF	TGTGCCAGCAGTTACTCGGGCCGAGGGGTAGTGTACGAGCAGTACTTC
TRBV28	once	TRBJ2-3	TRBD2	CASSPGRGTQYF	TGTGCCAGCAGCCCCGGGAGGGGGACGCAGTATTTT
TRBV14	-	TRBJ2-4	-	CASSGGRGDIQYF	TGTGCCAGCAGCGGGGGTCGGGGAGACATTCAGTACTTC
TRBV7-8	-	TRBJ2-7	-	CASSSVGWNYGQYF	TGTGCCAGCAGCTCCGTGGGATGGAACTACGGGCAGTACTTC
TRBV7-9	-	TRBJ2-1	TRBD2	CASSSRSGTFYNEQFF	TGTGCCAGCAGCTCCCGCAGCGGGACTTTCTACAATGAGCAGTTCTTC
TRBV6-1	once	TRBJ2-6	-	CASSEDGSGANVLTF	TGTGCCAGCAGTGAAGATGGGTCCGGGGCCAACGTCCTGACTTTC
TRBV27	-	TRBJ2-1	TRBD2	CASRGGLAGGSGAYNEQFF	TGTGCCAGCAGAGGGGGGCTAGCGGGAGGTAGCGGGGCCTACAATGAGCAGTTCTTC
TRBV4-1	-	TRBJ2-7	-	CASSHRGDSASYEQYF	TGCGCCAGCAGCCATAGGGGGGACAGCGCTTCCTACGAGCAGTACTTC
TRBV19	-	TRBJ2-1	-	CASSISFGGPADEQFF	TGTGCCAGTAGTATCTCGTTCGGGGGGCCAGCGGATGAGCAGTTCTTC
TRBV27	-	TRBJ1-2	-	CASSFGAIYGYTF	TGTGCCAGCAGTTTCGGGGCGATATATGGCTACACCTTC
TRBV27	-	TRBJ2-2	-	CASSLSAGLANTGELFF	TGTGCCAGCAGTTTATCGGCAGGCCTCGCGAACACCGGGGAGCTGTTTTTT
TRBV27	-	TRBJ2-7	-	CASTLWFPGGEQYF	TGTGCCAGCACCCTCTGGTTCCCCGGCGGGGAGCAGTACTTC
TRBV7-7	-	TRBJ2-3	-	CASSLNRERTTDTQYF	TGTGCCAGCAGCTTAAACCGGGAGAGAACCACAGATACGCAGTATTTT
TRBV5-4	few	TRBJ1-5	-	CASSSEGQPQHF	TGTGCCAGCAGCTCCGAGGGTCAGCCCCAGCATTTT